These 18 T cell receptor beta chains were all obtained from the same sample, sequenced in a study of early T cells in non-severe SARS-CoV-2 infection. TCRdb re-called the 5' RACE reads through MiXCR, storing one row per CDR3 protein. The sample lists roughly 25,000 distinct CDR3 sequences; approximately 3.9% were seen once. Material: whole blood. The receptors were gathered from an adult who was a healthcare worker with PCR-confirmed SARS-CoV-2 infection or an uninfected control (not recorded which).

This clonotype showed up just a few times. The chain couples TRBV28 to TRBJ1-5, with D maybe TRBD1 (5 bases). The V gene's germline CDR1 is MDHEN and CDR2 SYDVKM. V shed 8 bases and J shed 0 bases, with 17 bases lying between them. This CDR3 is 16 amino acids long. The CDR3, as DNA: TGTGCCAGCCCCCCCCGGGGCGAGGATAGCAATCAGCCCCAGCATTTT. Protein sequence: CASPPRGEDSNQPQHF.

This clonotype was observed many times. This sequence joins TRBV5-4 and TRBJ2-3; 10 positions match TRBD2. V shed 4 bases and J 3 bases; nucleotides not matched to a gene: 11. This CDR3 comprises 17 residues. Germline CDR1 reads SGHNT; CDR2 reads YYREEE (reference sequence). The CDR3 spells CASSRRIAGGETDTQYF. The CDR3 bases are TGTGCCAGCAGCAGACGAATAGCGGGAGGTGAGACAGATACGCAGTATTTT.

This clonotype was seen many times. This rearrangement joins TRBV29-1 to TRBJ2-5; D not resolved. The CDR3 covers 12 residues. Trimming took 3 bases from V and 5 from J, leaving 10 bases between them. Germline V CDR1 and CDR2: SQVTM, ANQGSEA. The CDR3 nucleotides read TGCAGCGTTGATAAGTCTTGGGAGACCCAGTACTTC. It encodes CSVDKSWETQYF.

Details on this clonotype: This may arise from a read error, as a much more abundant clone is one base away. This sequence joins TRBV6-2 or TRBV6-3 and TRBJ2-7; tentatively, D is TRBD1 (7 bases). The CDR3 has 14 amino acids. Germline V gene data show CDR1 as MNHEY and CDR2 as SVGEGT. Between the trimmed V and J ends, which lost 7 bases and 9 bases, there was a span of 22 bases. CDR3: CASNYRQGGNVQYF. Written as DNA, the CDR3 is TGTGCCAGCAACTACCGGCAGGGGGGCAACGTGCAGTACTTC.

This clonotype was recorded many times. The chain has TRBV20-1 and TRBJ1-1, with D hard to call. Germline loops: CDR1 DFQATT, CDR2 SNEGSKA (reference sequence). The length of the CDR3 is 14 residues. The ends were cut back, 0 bases at V and 4 bases at J, with 12 bases in the middle. CDR3 bases: TGCAGTGCTAGAGATCGGCGAGGGAGCACTGAAGCTTTCTTT. Protein sequence: CSARDRRGSTEAFF.

This clonotype was recorded at least ten times. The rearrangement joins TRBV2 to TRBJ2-1, with D maybe TRBD1 (5 bases). CDR3 size: 18 residues. V lost 5 bases and J 0 bases, leaving 20 bases between the germline ends. Germline lookup yields CDR1 SNHLY and CDR2 FYNNEI. DNA of the CDR3: TGTGCCAGCAGTCGGCCACAGGTTCTCCTCTCCTCCTACAATGAGCAGTTCTTC. Residues: CASSRPQVLLSSYNEQFF.

This clonotype was counted many times. J is TRBJ1-1 and V is TRBV2; D is perhaps TRBD1 (5 bases). The germline gives CDR1 SNHLY, CDR2 FYNNEI. Deletions cut 3 bases from V and 4 bases from J, with 15 bases between. The CDR3 has 15 amino acids. The CDR3 coding sequence is TGTGCCAGCAGTGATACAGGCCTCGAGAGCACTGAAGCTTTCTTT. Encoded protein: CASSDTGLESTEAFF.

This clonotype was recorded many times. This sequence joins TRBV3-1 and TRBJ2-3; 7 nucleotides agree with TRBD1. With V trimmed by 6 bases and J by 11 bases, 8 bases remained unmatched. Germline V gene sequence: CDR1 LGHDT, CDR2 YNNKEL (reference sequence). This CDR3 spans 12 amino acids. CDR3 sequence: CASSPDRVGQYF. CDR3 bases: TGTGCCAGCAGTCCCGACAGGGTTGGGCAGTATTTT.

Here the CDR3 DNA reads TGCAGTGCTAGGGGCAGGGGGACACACACCGGGGAGCTGTTTTTT. Residues: CSARGRGTHTGELFF. V is TRBV20-1 and J is TRBJ2-2, with TRBD1 matching 7 bases. V was clipped by 3 bases and J by 3 bases; unmatched bases: 7. Germline-derived CDR1 and CDR2 are DFQATT and SNEGSKA (reference sequence). The length of the CDR3 is 15 residues.

This clonotype came up a few times. This chain links TRBV29-1 with TRBJ2-1; tentatively, D is TRBD1 (6 bases). Germline CDR1 reads SQVTM; CDR2 reads ANQGSEA. The CDR3 loop spans 13 amino acids. The V end lost 7 bases, the J end lost 3 bases, and 13 bases lay between the germline ends. CDR3 in amino acids: CSAITDSYNEQFF. In DNA, the CDR3 is TGCAGCGCCATCACGGACAGCTACAATGAGCAGTTCTTC.

In this sample, this clonotype turned up many times. The chain uses TRBV29-1 and TRBJ1-2; no firm D call. Germline values: CDR1 SQVTM, CDR2 ANQGSEA. The ends were cut back, 3 bases at V and 7 bases at J, with 15 bases in the middle. This CDR3 spans 13 amino acids. The CDR3 here is CSVEERGNGGYTF. The CDR3 bases are TGCAGCGTTGAGGAGAGAGGGAATGGTGGCTACACCTTC.

This clonotype was recorded many times. The CDR3 loop reads CASILQAGTQETQYF. The CDR3 DNA reads as TGTGCCAGCATTCTACAAGCGGGGACCCAAGAGACCCAGTACTTC. This sequence joins TRBV6-1 and TRBJ2-5; 7 bases match TRBD2. CDR1 and CDR2 from the germline V gene are MNHNS and SASEGT. The CDR3 is made up of 15 amino acids. Trimming took 7 bases from V and 1 from J; bases not matched to a gene: 9.

This clonotype appeared many times. The rearrangement joins TRBV9 to TRBJ2-2; tentative D call: TRBD2 (5 bases). This CDR3 is 16 amino acids long. Per the germline V gene, CDR1 is SGDLS and CDR2 is YYNGEE. Trimming removed 4 bases from V and 0 bases from J, with 13 bases in between. CDR3 nucleotide sequence: TGTGCCAGCAGCAGACGGGGTTCCTCGAACACCGGGGAGCTGTTTTTT. It translates to CASSRRGSSNTGELFF.

Ten or more counts support this clonotype. The rearrangement uses TRBV28 and TRBJ2-7; 9 nucleotides align to TRBD1. From germline, CDR1 is MDHEN and CDR2 SYDVKM. V shed 6 bases, J shed 5 bases, and the junction held 11 bases outside the gene matches. The CDR3 length is 15 residues. The CDR3: CASRGSGTGIHEQYF. CDR3 nucleotide sequence: TGTGCCAGCAGGGGGTCCGGGACAGGGATCCACGAGCAGTACTTC.

The V gene is TRBV28, the J gene TRBJ2-3, with 8 bases matching TRBD1. Trimming cost V 4 bases and J 3 bases; bases outside gene matches: 15. The CDR3 runs to 18 residues. Germline lookup yields CDR1 MDHEN and CDR2 SYDVKM. The CDR3 protein is CASSSPTDRATTTDTQYF. CDR3 nucleotides: TGTGCCAGCAGTTCCCCTACGGACAGGGCGACAACAACAGATACGCAGTATTTT.

This clonotype occurred a few times. The chain uses TRBV20-1 and TRBJ1-2, with 8 bases matching TRBD1. Germline trimming cut 5 bases from V and 3 bases from J; bases unmatched to any gene: 5. Germline CDR1 and CDR2: DFQATT and SNEGSKA (reference sequence). The CDR3 consists of 13 residues. The CDR3 sequence: CSASQGADYGYTF. The CDR3 DNA reads as TGCAGTGCTTCCCAGGGGGCGGACTATGGCTACACCTTC.

The table lists this clonotype with a few counts. V usage is TRBV6-1 and J usage is TRBJ2-5; 7 bases map to TRBD2. The V segment lost 5 bases and the J segment 6 bases; nucleotides outside the gene matches: 12. The CDR3 extends over 15 amino acids. Germline V gene lookup returns CDR1 MNHNS and CDR2 SASEGT. This CDR3 reads CASSLGLTQEKTQYF. CDR3 coding DNA: TGTGCCAGCAGTCTGGGACTAACCCAGGAGAAGACCCAGTACTTC.

The count of this clonotype is one. The J gene is TRBJ2-2, the V gene TRBV4-1, with TRBD2 matching 8 bases. Germline-derived CDR1 and CDR2 are MGHRA and YSYEKL. The CDR3 loop spans 16 amino acids. After removal of 2 bases from V and 4 bases from J, the junction contained 6 bases not matched to a gene. In DNA, the CDR3 is TGCGCCAGCAGCCAATCGACTAGCGCCGCCACCGGGGAGCTGTTTTTT. Translation gives CASSQSTSAATGELFF.